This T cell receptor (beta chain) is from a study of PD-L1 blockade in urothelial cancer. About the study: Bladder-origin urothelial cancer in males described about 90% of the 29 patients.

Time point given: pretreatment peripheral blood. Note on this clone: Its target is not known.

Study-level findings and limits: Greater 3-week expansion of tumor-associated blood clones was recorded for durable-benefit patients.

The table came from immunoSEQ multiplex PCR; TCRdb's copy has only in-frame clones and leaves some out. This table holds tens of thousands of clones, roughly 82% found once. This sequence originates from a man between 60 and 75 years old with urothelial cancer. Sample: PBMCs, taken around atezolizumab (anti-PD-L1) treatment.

CDR3 sequence (DNA): TGTGCCAGCAGTTACGACAACTCTGGGGCCAACGTCCTGACTTTC. Its protein product is CASSYDNSGANVLTF. The chain carries TRBV6-5 and TRBJ2-6; D not resolved. Germline V gene data show CDR1 as MNHEY and CDR2 as SVGAGI. Trimming removed 2 bases from V and 0 bases from J, with 5 bases in between. There are 15 residues in the CDR3.